The present TCR beta chain was sequenced within a study of shared clonotypes between healthy human individuals. In regard to this clone: Other DNA sequences in this sample translate to the same CDR3.

The table came from immunoSEQ multiplex PCR; TCRdb's copy has only in-frame clones and leaves some out. Of a few hundred thousand clones listed, around 79% are singletons. Germline CDR1 and CDR2: SGHTA and FQGNSA. Trimming at V came to 0 bases and at J to 3 bases, leaving 4 bases not matched to a gene. This CDR3 has 17 amino acids. The gene calls are TRBV7-2 and TRBJ2-7; 14 bases map to TRBD2. The sequencing input was PBMCs. The TCR comes from a woman between 35 and 50 years old in good health. Some clones in this sample may be carry-over from other donors' samples. CDR3 bases: TGTGCCAGCAGCTTAGCGGGGACTAGCGGGAGCATCTACGAGCAGTACTTC. The encoded protein is CASSLAGTSGSIYEQYF. The full variable domain, rest sourced from reference TRBV7-2 and TRBJ2-7, is GAGVSQSPSNKVTEKGKDVELRCDPISGHTALYWYRQSLGQGLEFLIYFQGNSAPDKSGLPSDRFSAERTGGSVSTLTIQRTQQEDSAVYLCASSLAGTSGSIYEQYFGPGTRLTVT.